The rows below give T cell receptor beta chains drawn from one sample of a study of blood T cell repertoires in COVID-19. The repertoire was sequenced with immunoSEQ multiplex PCR; TCRdb's copy has only in-frame clones and lacks some. The sample includes about 430,000 clones, about 90% seen only once; the top ten take roughly 0.76%. Sequenced sample: peripheral blood. These receptors were collected from a man between 18 and 29 years old with COVID-19, enrolled during active disease. CDR3s include the opening cysteine and the closing phenylalanine or tryptophan. Each record gives: V gene, D gene, J gene, CDR3 protein. The D gene is left open where the match is weak.

V gene: TRBV18
D gene: TRBD1
J gene: TRBJ1-4
CDR3 protein: CASSLTGTNEKLFF

V gene: TRBV6-2/TRBV6-3
D gene: .
J gene: TRBJ1-1
CDR3 protein: CASSYSRGPTEAFF

V gene: TRBV27
D gene: .
J gene: TRBJ1-2
CDR3 protein: CASSLYPTESYGYTF

V gene: TRBV2
D gene: .
J gene: TRBJ1-5
CDR3 protein: CASSGPTQGQPQHF

V gene: TRBV5-1
D gene: .
J gene: TRBJ1-6
CDR3 protein: CASSLGQNNSPLHF

V gene: TRBV18
D gene: .
J gene: TRBJ2-7
CDR3 protein: CASSPPTGQGYEQYF

V gene: TRBV10-3
D gene: .
J gene: TRBJ2-5
CDR3 protein: CAISEEAETQYF

V gene: TRBV5-5
D gene: .
J gene: TRBJ2-7
CDR3 protein: CASSLGSRDEQYF

V gene: TRBV6-1
D gene: .
J gene: TRBJ1-5
CDR3 protein: CASSELQDEGGRQRQPQHF

V gene: TRBV12-3/TRBV12-4
D gene: .
J gene: TRBJ2-3
CDR3 protein: CASSFGGNTQYF

V gene: TRBV5-4
D gene: TRBD1
J gene: TRBJ2-1
CDR3 protein: CASSQTRQGYNEQFF

V gene: TRBV3-1/TRBV3-2
D gene: TRBD1
J gene: TRBJ2-3
CDR3 protein: CASSQDWDRDTDTQYF

V gene: TRBV30
D gene: .
J gene: TRBJ2-3
CDR3 protein: CAWSVNYEKPTQYF

V gene: TRBV19
D gene: TRBD1
J gene: TRBJ1-5
CDR3 protein: CASTPAAARGLQPQHF

V gene: TRBV3-1/TRBV3-2
D gene: TRBD1
J gene: TRBJ1-2
CDR3 protein: CASSQGIGQGWGYTF

V gene: TRBV2
D gene: .
J gene: TRBJ2-1
CDR3 protein: CAAYSRSHRVEQFF

V gene: TRBV27
D gene: .
J gene: TRBJ2-2
CDR3 protein: CASSLRTGELFF

V gene: TRBV5-1
D gene: TRBD2
J gene: TRBJ2-4
CDR3 protein: CASSKLPAGVGVVDIQYF

V gene: TRBV7-9
D gene: .
J gene: TRBJ2-7
CDR3 protein: CASSPTPSGDYEQYF

V gene: TRBV5-6
D gene: .
J gene: TRBJ1-1
CDR3 protein: CASSSARGWTEAFF

V gene: TRBV19
D gene: .
J gene: TRBJ2-1
CDR3 protein: CASSLTPGLEYNEQFF

V gene: TRBV5-1
D gene: TRBD1
J gene: TRBJ1-2
CDR3 protein: CASSLGTGPKTNYGYTF

V gene: TRBV11-2
D gene: .
J gene: TRBJ2-3
CDR3 protein: CASSLSRGDTQYF

V gene: TRBV3-1/TRBV3-2
D gene: TRBD2
J gene: TRBJ2-1
CDR3 protein: CASSPRLASSYNEQFF

V gene: TRBV6-5
D gene: TRBD2
J gene: TRBJ2-1
CDR3 protein: CASSKPSGYNEQFF

V gene: TRBV9
D gene: .
J gene: TRBJ1-2
CDR3 protein: CASSQGSGYGYTF

V gene: TRBV5-5
D gene: .
J gene: TRBJ2-1
CDR3 protein: CASSFDRPTYNEQFF

V gene: TRBV7-6
D gene: TRBD2
J gene: TRBJ2-1
CDR3 protein: CASSPPSGGDDEQFF

V gene: TRBV6-5
D gene: TRBD2
J gene: TRBJ2-2
CDR3 protein: CASRQSGGTGELFF

V gene: TRBV19
D gene: TRBD1
J gene: TRBJ2-7
CDR3 protein: CASSAGQGLYEQYF

V gene: TRBV5-1
D gene: .
J gene: TRBJ2-2
CDR3 protein: CASSLEQGWNTGELFF

V gene: TRBV15
D gene: TRBD2
J gene: TRBJ2-7
CDR3 protein: CATSSGLEYYEQYF

V gene: TRBV7-4
D gene: TRBD1
J gene: TRBJ2-7
CDR3 protein: CASSFGTGTYEQYF

V gene: TRBV2
D gene: .
J gene: TRBJ1-1
CDR3 protein: CASSEAYSTAFF

V gene: TRBV6-1
D gene: .
J gene: TRBJ2-6
CDR3 protein: CASSEARGGGANVLTF

V gene: TRBV14
D gene: TRBD2
J gene: TRBJ2-7
CDR3 protein: CASSQAPSGGSYEQYF

V gene: TRBV18
D gene: TRBD2
J gene: TRBJ2-1
CDR3 protein: CASSLRQRGGLNEQFF

V gene: TRBV4-1
D gene: TRBD2
J gene: TRBJ2-7
CDR3 protein: CASSPLRTSGSYEQYF

V gene: TRBV11-2
D gene: TRBD1
J gene: TRBJ2-1
CDR3 protein: CASSPDRGRDEQFF

V gene: TRBV6-5
D gene: .
J gene: TRBJ1-2
CDR3 protein: CASSLTGTYGYTF

V gene: TRBV2
D gene: TRBD2
J gene: TRBJ2-7
CDR3 protein: CASSSPGTSGRLYEQYF

V gene: TRBV5-4
D gene: TRBD1
J gene: TRBJ2-5
CDR3 protein: CASSGDRGETQYF

V gene: TRBV3-1/TRBV3-2
D gene: .
J gene: TRBJ1-4
CDR3 protein: CASSRQLRGEKLFF

V gene: TRBV3-1/TRBV3-2
D gene: TRBD2
J gene: TRBJ2-5
CDR3 protein: CASSRGLAGGYQETQYF

V gene: TRBV5-1
D gene: TRBD2
J gene: TRBJ2-3
CDR3 protein: CASSFTPGLAGGGTDTQYF

V gene: TRBV5-6
D gene: .
J gene: TRBJ2-1
CDR3 protein: CASSSAGTIYNEQFF

V gene: TRBV18
D gene: .
J gene: TRBJ1-1
CDR3 protein: CASSPGGLNTEAFF

V gene: TRBV30
D gene: .
J gene: TRBJ2-4
CDR3 protein: CAWARGNIQYF